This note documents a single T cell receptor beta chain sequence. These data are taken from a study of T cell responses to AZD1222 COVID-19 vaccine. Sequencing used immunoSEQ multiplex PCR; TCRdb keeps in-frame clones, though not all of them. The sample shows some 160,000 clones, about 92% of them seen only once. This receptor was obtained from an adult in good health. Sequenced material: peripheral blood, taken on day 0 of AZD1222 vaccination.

The CDR3 coding sequence is TGTGCCAGCAGTTTAACGGGGTTCGGTGGAAACACCATATATTTT. It is translated as CASSLTGFGGNTIYF. The chain links TRBV27 to TRBJ1-3; D call uncertain. V was trimmed by 2 bases and J by 3 bases, leaving 11 bases between them. Germline CDR1 and CDR2: MNHEY and SMNVEV (reference sequence). The CDR3 has 15 amino acids.